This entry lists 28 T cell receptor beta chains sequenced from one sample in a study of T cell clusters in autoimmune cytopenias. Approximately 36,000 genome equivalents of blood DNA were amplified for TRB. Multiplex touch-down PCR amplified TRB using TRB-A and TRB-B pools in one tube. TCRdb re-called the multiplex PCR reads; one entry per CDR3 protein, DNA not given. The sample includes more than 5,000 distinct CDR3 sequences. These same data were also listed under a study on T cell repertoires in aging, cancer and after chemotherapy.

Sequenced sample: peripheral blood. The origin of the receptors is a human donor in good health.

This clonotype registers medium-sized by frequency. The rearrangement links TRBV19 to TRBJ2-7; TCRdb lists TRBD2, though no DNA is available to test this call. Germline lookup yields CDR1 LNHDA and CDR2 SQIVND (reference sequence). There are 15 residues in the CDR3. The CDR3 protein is CASSRSGTGLYEQYF.

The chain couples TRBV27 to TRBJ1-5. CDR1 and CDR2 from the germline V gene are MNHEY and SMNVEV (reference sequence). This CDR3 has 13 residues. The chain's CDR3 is CASMAGNDQPQHF.

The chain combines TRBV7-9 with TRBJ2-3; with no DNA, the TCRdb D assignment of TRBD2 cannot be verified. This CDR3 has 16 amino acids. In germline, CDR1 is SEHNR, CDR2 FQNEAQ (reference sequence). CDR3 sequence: CASSPPLAGSTDTQYF. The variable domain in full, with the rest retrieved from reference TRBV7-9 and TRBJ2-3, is DTGVSQNPRHKITKRGQNVTFRCDPISEHNRLYWYRQTLGQGPEFLTYFQNEAQLEKSRLLSDRFSAERPKGSFSTLEIQRTEQGDSAMYLCASSPPLAGSTDTQYFGPGTRLTVL.

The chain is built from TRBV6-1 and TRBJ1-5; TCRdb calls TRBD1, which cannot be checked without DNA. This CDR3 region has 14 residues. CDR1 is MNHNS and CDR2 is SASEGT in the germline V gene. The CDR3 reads CASSTQGGNQPQHF.

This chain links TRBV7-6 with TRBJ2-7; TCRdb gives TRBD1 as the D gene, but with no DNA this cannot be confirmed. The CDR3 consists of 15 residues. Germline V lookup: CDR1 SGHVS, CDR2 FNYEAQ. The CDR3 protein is CASSPGQGPSYEQYF.

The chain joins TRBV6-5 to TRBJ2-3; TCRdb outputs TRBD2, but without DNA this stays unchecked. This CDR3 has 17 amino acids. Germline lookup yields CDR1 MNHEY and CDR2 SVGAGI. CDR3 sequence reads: CASSPRLAGGPTDTQYF.

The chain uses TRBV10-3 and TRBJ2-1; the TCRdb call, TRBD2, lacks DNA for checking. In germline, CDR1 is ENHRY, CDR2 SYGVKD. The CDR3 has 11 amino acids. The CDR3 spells CAIGGTSEQFF.

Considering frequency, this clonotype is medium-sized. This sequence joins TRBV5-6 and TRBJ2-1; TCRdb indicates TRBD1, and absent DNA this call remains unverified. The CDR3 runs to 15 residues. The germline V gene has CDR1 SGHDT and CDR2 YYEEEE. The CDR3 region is CASSRISTGIGEQFF.

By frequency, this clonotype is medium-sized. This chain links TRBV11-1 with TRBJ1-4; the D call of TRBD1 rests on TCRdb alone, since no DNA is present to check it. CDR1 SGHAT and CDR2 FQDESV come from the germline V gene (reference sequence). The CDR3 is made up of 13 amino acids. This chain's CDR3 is CASSGGRGEKLFF.

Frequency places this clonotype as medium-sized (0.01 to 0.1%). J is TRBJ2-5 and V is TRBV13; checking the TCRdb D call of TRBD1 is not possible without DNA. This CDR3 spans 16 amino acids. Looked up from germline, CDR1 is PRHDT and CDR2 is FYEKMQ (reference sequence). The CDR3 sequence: CASSPPMTGHQETQYF.

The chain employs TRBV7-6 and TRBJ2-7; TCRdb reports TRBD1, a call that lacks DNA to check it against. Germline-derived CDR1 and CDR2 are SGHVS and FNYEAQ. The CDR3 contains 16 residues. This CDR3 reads CASSWGPGRNSYEQYF.

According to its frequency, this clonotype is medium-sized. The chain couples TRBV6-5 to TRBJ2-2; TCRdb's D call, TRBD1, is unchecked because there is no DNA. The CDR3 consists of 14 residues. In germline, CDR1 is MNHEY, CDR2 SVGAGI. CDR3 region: CASTNWGAPGELFF.

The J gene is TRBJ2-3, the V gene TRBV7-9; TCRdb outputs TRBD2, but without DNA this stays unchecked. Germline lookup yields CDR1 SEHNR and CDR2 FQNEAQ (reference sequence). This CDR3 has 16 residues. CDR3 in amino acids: CASSLGRLAGTDTQYF. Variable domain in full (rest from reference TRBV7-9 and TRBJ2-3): DTGVSQNPRHKITKRGQNVTFRCDPISEHNRLYWYRQTLGQGPEFLTYFQNEAQLEKSRLLSDRFSAERPKGSFSTLEIQRTEQGDSAMYLCASSLGRLAGTDTQYFGPGTRLTVL.

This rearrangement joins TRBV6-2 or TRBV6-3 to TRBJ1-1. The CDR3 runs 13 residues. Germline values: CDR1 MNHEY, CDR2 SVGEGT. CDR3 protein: CASSLDRNTEAFF.

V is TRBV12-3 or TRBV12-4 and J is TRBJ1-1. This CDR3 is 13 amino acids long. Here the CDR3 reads CASSLQENTEAFF.

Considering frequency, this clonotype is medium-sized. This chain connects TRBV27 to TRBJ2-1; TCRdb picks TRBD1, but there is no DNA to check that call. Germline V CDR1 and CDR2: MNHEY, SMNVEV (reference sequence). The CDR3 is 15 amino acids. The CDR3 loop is CASSLGQVSYNEQFF.

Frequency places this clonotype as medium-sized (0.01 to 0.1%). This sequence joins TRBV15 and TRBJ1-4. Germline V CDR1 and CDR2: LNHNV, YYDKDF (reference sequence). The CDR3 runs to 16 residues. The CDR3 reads CATSRDQRVTNEKLFF.

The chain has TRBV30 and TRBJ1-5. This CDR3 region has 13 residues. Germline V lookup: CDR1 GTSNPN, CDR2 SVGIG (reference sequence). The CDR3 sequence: CAWSVMSNQPQHF.

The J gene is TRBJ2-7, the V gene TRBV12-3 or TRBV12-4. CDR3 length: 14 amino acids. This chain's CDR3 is CASSFQRGSYEQYF.

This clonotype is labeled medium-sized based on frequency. The CDR3 sequence is CSVEEGDQPQHF. The chain employs TRBV29-1 and TRBJ1-5; TCRdb outputs TRBD1, but without DNA this stays unchecked. CDR1 SQVTM and CDR2 ANQGSEA come from the germline V gene. The CDR3 is made up of 12 amino acids. The variable domain in full, with the rest retrieved from reference TRBV29-1 and TRBJ1-5, is SAVISQKPSRDICQRGTSLTIQCQVDSQVTMMFWYRQQPGQSLTLIATANQGSEATYESGFVIDKFPISRPNLTFSTLTVSNMSPEDSSIYLCSVEEGDQPQHFGDGTRLSIL.

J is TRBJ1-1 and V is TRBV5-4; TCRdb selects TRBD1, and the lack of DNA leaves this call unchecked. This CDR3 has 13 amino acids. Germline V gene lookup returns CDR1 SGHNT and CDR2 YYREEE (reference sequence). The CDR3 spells CASSWTPNTEAFF.

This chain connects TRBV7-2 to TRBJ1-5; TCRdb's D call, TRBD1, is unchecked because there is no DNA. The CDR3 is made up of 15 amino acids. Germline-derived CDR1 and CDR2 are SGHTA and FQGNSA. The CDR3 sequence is CASSFRSGGNQPQHF. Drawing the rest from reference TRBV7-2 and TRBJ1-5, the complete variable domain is GAGVSQSPSNKVTEKGKDVELRCDPISGHTALYWYRQSLGQGLEFLIYFQGNSAPDKSGLPSDRFSAERTGGSVSTLTIQRTQQEDSAVYLCASSFRSGGNQPQHFGDGTRLSIL.

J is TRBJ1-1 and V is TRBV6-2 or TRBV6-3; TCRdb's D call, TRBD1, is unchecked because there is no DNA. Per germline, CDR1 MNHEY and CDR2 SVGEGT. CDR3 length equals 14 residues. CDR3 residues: CASTLGGLDTEAFF.

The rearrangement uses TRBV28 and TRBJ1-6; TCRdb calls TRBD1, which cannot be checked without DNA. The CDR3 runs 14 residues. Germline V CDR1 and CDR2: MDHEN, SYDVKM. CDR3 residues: CASSLGQDNSPLHF.

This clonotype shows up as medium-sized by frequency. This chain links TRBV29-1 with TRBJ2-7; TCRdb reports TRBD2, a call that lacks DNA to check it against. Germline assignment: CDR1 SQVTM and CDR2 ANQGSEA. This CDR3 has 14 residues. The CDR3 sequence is CSVTGLAETYEQYF.

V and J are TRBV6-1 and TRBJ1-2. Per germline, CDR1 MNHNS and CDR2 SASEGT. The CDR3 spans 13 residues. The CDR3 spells CASRLTLYYGYTF.

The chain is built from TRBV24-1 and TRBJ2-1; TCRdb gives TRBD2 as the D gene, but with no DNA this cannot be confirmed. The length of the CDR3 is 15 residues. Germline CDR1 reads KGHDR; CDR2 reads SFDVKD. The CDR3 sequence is CATSQASGKRGEQFF.

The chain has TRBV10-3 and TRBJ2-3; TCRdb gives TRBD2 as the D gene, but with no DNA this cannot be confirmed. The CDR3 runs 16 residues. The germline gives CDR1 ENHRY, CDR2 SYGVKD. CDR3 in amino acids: CAIGLAGGGRTDTQYF.